The 12 T cell receptor beta chains below come from one sample, sequenced in a study of siplizumab effects on memory and regulatory T cells. Assay used: immunoSEQ multiplex PCR; TCRdb lists only in-frame clones, some missing. The sample contains about 100,000 clones, 85% to 95% of which appear only once. Sequencing was done on a sample of non-Treg CD4+ T cells sorted from blood. The receptors were gathered from a human donor in good health.

V and J are TRBV5-1 and TRBJ2-3, with D possibly matching TRBD2 (5 bases). CDR1 SGHRS and CDR2 YFSETQ come from the germline V gene. This CDR3 has 17 residues. The V end was cut by 0 bases, the J end by 6 bases, with 20 bases between. The CDR3 sequence is CASSLEAGVLPRDTQYF. DNA for the CDR3: TGCGCCAGCAGCTTGGAGGCGGGCGTGCTCCCGAGGGATACGCAGTATTTT.

The chain uses TRBV19 and TRBJ2-1; D remains unclear. V lost 10 bases to trimming and J lost 5 bases, with 18 bases between them. The CDR3 has 14 residues. CDR1 and CDR2 from the germline V gene are LNHDA and SQIVND (reference sequence). The CDR3 DNA is TGTGCCACCCACGCGGACCTAAAAAACAATGAGCAGTTCTTC. It is translated as CATHADLKNNEQFF.

This chain links TRBV5-1 with TRBJ2-7; D ambiguous. Looked up from germline, CDR1 is SGHRS and CDR2 is YFSETQ. The V and J ends lost 5 bases and 3 bases respectively, with 12 bases between them. The CDR3 is 13 residues long. CDR3: CASRTGPNYEQYF. The CDR3 region has the DNA TGCGCCAGCAGGACGGGTCCCAACTACGAGCAGTACTTC.

The genes are TRBV14 and TRBJ2-5; D ambiguous. CDR1 and CDR2 from the germline V gene are SGHDN and FVKESK. The CDR3 runs to 12 residues. V was pared by 0 bases and J by 3 bases, with 2 bases between. Written as DNA, the CDR3 is TGTGCCAGCAGCCAAGACGAAGAGACCCAGTACTTC. It codes for CASSQDEETQYF.

In DNA, the CDR3 is TGTGCCAGCAGCGTCGGCCAAAGGGAGACCCAGTACTTC. This gives the protein CASSVGQRETQYF. The chain recombines TRBV5-6 with TRBJ2-5; D is unclear. There are 13 residues in the CDR3. Germline V gene lookup returns CDR1 SGHDT and CDR2 YYEEEE. The V end lost 4 bases, the J end lost 5 bases, and 12 bases lay between the germline ends.

The rearrangement links TRBV10-3 to TRBJ2-2, with TRBD1 as a possible D gene (6 bases). CDR3 length: 16 residues. Germline CDR1 is ENHRY and CDR2 is SYGVKD. V was cut by 0 bases and J by 4 bases, with 12 bases left in between. The CDR3 loop is CAISESRGSGTGELFF. CDR3 bases: TGTGCCATCAGTGAGTCGAGGGGGTCAGGCACCGGGGAGCTGTTTTTT.

The rearrangement links TRBV6-5 to TRBJ2-5; D perhaps matches TRBD2 (6 bases). The CDR3 spans 12 residues. The V gene's germline CDR1 is MNHEY and CDR2 SVGAGI. Trimming cost V 5 bases and J 3 bases, with 7 bases left between them. CDR3: CASSTSKETQYF. The CDR3 nucleotides are TGTGCCAGCAGTACTAGCAAAGAGACCCAGTACTTC.

The chain couples TRBV7-9 to TRBJ2-1; D is ambiguous. The CDR3 extends over 11 amino acids. Germline CDR1 is SEHNR and CDR2 is FQNEAQ (reference sequence). The V end lost 4 bases, the J end lost 7 bases, and 5 bases lay between the germline ends. Here the CDR3 DNA reads TGTGCCAGCAGCTCAGCTAATGAGCAGTTCTTC. Protein sequence: CASSSANEQFF.

This chain uses TRBV6-5 with TRBJ2-2; 10 positions agree with TRBD1. CDR1 MNHEY and CDR2 SVGAGI come from the germline V gene. J was trimmed by 1 base and V by 6 bases; bases with no gene match: 2. CDR3 length: 15 amino acids. The DNA for the CDR3 is TGTGCCAGCAGCTGGACAGGGGGGAACACCGGGGAGCTGTTTTTT. It specifies CASSWTGGNTGELFF.

This rearrangement joins TRBV23-1 to TRBJ2-5; the D is unclear. TRBV23-1 is an open reading frame, and its role is uncertain. The CDR3 spans 10 residues. Trimming cost V 4 bases and J 10 bases, with 7 bases left between them. This CDR3 reads CASSRSYQYF. The CDR3, as DNA: TGCGCCAGCAGTCGCTCTTACCAGTACTTC.

The rearrangement joins TRBV7-9 to TRBJ2-5; possible D gene TRBD1, 6 bases. V dropped 4 bases and J dropped 4 bases, with 16 bases sitting between them. This CDR3 region has 15 residues. The germline V gene encodes CDR1 SEHNR and CDR2 FQNEAQ (reference sequence). The DNA of the CDR3 is TGTGCCAGCAGCTCCACATTACAGGGCTCAGAGACCCAGTACTTC. It is translated as CASSSTLQGSETQYF. Using reference TRBV7-9 and TRBJ2-5 for the parts outside the CDR3, the full variable domain is DTGVSQNPRHKITKRGQNVTFRCDPISEHNRLYWYRQTLGQGPEFLTYFQNEAQLEKSRLLSDRFSAERPKGSFSTLEIQRTEQGDSAMYLCASSSTLQGSETQYFGPGTRLLVL.

The chain carries TRBV14 and TRBJ1-1; D is unresolved. CDR1 and CDR2 from the germline V gene are SGHDN and FVKESK. Trimming stripped 0 bases from V and 6 bases from J, with 11 bases between. The CDR3 has 14 residues. The CDR3 bases are TGTGCCAGCAGCCAAGAAAGTACAATCTCTGAAGCTTTCTTT. This encodes CASSQESTISEAFF.